This is a list of T cell receptor beta chains from one sample in a study of regulatory T cells in long-lasting Graves disease. TCRdb ran MiXCR on the multiplex PCR reads and lists one entry per CDR3 protein. Of some 370,000 distinct CDR3 sequences in the sample, around 20% are singletons; the top ten hold about 20%. The source material was peripheral blood mononuclear cells (PBMCs), sampled when the disease was refractory, from a patient treated with antithyroid drugs. These receptors all come from a female donor with Graves disease. CDR3s include the opening cysteine and the closing phenylalanine or tryptophan. A D gene is named only where the DNA matches it firmly. The size of a clone is reported for some rows only, either as once, few or many, or as a class for expanded clones.

>.|TRBJ1-1|TRBV7-9|.
TGTGCCAGCAGCTCCCTAATTACCCAGGGGCGGGAAGCTTTCTTT
CASSSLITQGREAFF
>.|TRBJ2-3|TRBV29-1|.
TGCAGCGTAGGACAGCCCCTGGACACAGATACGCAGTATTTT
CSVGQPLDTDTQYF
>.|TRBJ1-5|TRBV6-1|.
TGTGCCAGCAGTCGCCGACTCGGGGGCAATCAGCCCCAGCATTTT
CASSRRLGGNQPQHF
>many|TRBJ1-6|TRBV12-3/TRBV12-4|.
TGTGCCAGCAGCCGTGTTCCGGTTTCACCCCTCCACTTT
CASSRVPVSPLHF
>few|TRBJ1-5|TRBV10-3|.
TGTGCCATCAGTGAAGCAGGGGCCCAGCCCCAGCATTTT
CAISEAGAQPQHF
>.|TRBJ1-1|TRBV6-1|.
TGTGCCAGCACCATACTGGGGGGGGCCGTCACTGAAGCTTTCTTT
CASTILGGAVTEAFF
>few|TRBJ2-5|TRBV20-1|TRBD1
TGCAGTGCTCCGAAGTGGACAGGGAACCCACGTGAAGGAGTAGAGACCCAGTACTTC
CSAPKWTGNPREGVETQYF
>many|TRBJ1-2|TRBV12-3/TRBV12-4|.
TGTGCCAGCAGGTTATTTTTGGGCGGCTACACCTTC
CASRLFLGGYTF
>many|TRBJ1-6|TRBV9|.
TGTGCCAGCAGCGAAACAGCGGCCGATTCACCCCTCCACTTT
CASSETAADSPLHF
>many|TRBJ2-5|TRBV29-1|.
TGCAGCGTCGGACACCAAAGAGGAGAGACCCAGTACTTC
CSVGHQRGETQYF
>many|TRBJ1-5|TRBV27|.
TGTGCCAGCAGTTTGCCAGGCCCTAGCAATCAGCCCCAGCATTTT
CASSLPGPSNQPQHF
>.|TRBJ1-5|TRBV6-1|.
TGTGCCAGCAGAGACCGACAGGACCATCAGCCCCAGCATTTT
CASRDRQDHQPQHF
>few|TRBJ2-7|TRBV15|.
TGTGCCACCAGCAGTAAACAGGGTAGTCCCTACGAGCAGTACTTC
CATSSKQGSPYEQYF
>many|TRBJ1-1|TRBV20-1|.
TGCAGTGCCATGTCGTACACTGAAGCTTTCTTT
CSAMSYTEAFF
>.|TRBJ2-4|TRBV20-1|.
TGCAGTGCTAGACAGGAAGCCAAAAACATTCAGTACTTC
CSARQEAKNIQYF
>.|TRBJ2-7|TRBV6-2/TRBV6-3|TRBD1
TGTGCCAGCAGTTACGACAGGGGATTTGACGAGCAGTACTTC
CASSYDRGFDEQYF
>many|TRBJ1-5|TRBV12-3/TRBV12-4|.
TGTGCCAGCAGTTTTTCCGGGACGTGGAGGCCCCAGCATTTT
CASSFSGTWRPQHF
>.|TRBJ1-5|TRBV19|TRBD1
TGTGCCAGTAGCGCCGGGACAGGGGGCTTGAATCAGCCCCAGCATTTT
CASSAGTGGLNQPQHF
>.|TRBJ1-2|TRBV12-3/TRBV12-4|TRBD1
TGTGCCAGCGAGGTCAGGGGGCGTGATGGCTACACCTTC
CASEVRGRDGYTF
>few|TRBJ2-6|TRBV7-3|.
TGTGCCAGCAGCCCTAATCCTGGGGCCAACGTCCTGACTTTC
CASSPNPGANVLTF
>many|TRBJ1-2|TRBV19|TRBD1
TGTGCCAGTAGAAGTACAGGGGGCGCGTCCTATGGCTACACCTTC
CASRSTGGASYGYTF
>many|TRBJ1-2|TRBV19|.
TGTGCCAGTAGTATAGCGGAACCAACTAACTATGGCTACACCTTC
CASSIAEPTNYGYTF
>.|TRBJ2-1|TRBV5-5|TRBD2
TGTGCCAGCAGCCCACCCGGGACTAGAGGGGATGAGCAGTTCTTC
CASSPPGTRGDEQFF
>.|TRBJ2-5|TRBV15|.
TGTGCCACCAGCAGAGATGAGGGTTGGGGAGAGACCCAGTACTTC
CATSRDEGWGETQYF
>.|TRBJ1-2|TRBV6-2/TRBV6-3|TRBD1
TGTGCCAGCAGTTCACAGGGGTTAGGTGGCTACACCTTC
CASSSQGLGGYTF
>many|TRBJ2-5|TRBV28|.
TGTGCCAGCAGTTTACTCCGCGACAAGCAAGAGACCCAGTACTTC
CASSLLRDKQETQYF
>.|TRBJ1-1|TRBV7-9|.
TGTGCCAGCAGCGTAAACAGGGAAATGAACACTGAAGCTTTCTTT
CASSVNREMNTEAFF
>many|TRBJ2-2|TRBV2|.
TGTGCCAGCTGGGGGACGGAGAACACCGGGGAGCTGTTTTTT
CASWGTENTGELFF
>.|TRBJ1-1|TRBV7-8|.
TGTGCCGGCAGCTTAGCCTTCAATTGGGAAGCTTTCTTT
CAGSLAFNWEAFF
>.|TRBJ2-2|TRBV7-2|.
TGTGCCAGCAGCTTAATCGGGAGTGCCGGGGAGCTGTTTTTT
CASSLIGSAGELFF
>.|TRBJ2-7|TRBV6-4|TRBD2
TGTGCCAGCAGTTTAACGACGGGACTAAACTCCTACGAGCAGTACTTC
CASSLTTGLNSYEQYF
>many|TRBJ2-5|TRBV24-1|.
TGTGCCACCAGTGATCCTACAGGGATCGCCCAGTACTTC
CATSDPTGIAQYF
>few|TRBJ1-2|TRBV19|.
TGTGCCAGTAGTCCCCCCGGGGGCCGAGCTAACTATGGCTACACCTTC
CASSPPGGRANYGYTF
>many|TRBJ1-6|TRBV20-1|.
TGCAGTGCTAGTGTGGGAACACCCCTCCACTTT
CSASVGTPLHF
>.|TRBJ2-1|TRBV20-1|.
TGCAGTGCTAGAGATCAACAAAGCGGCTCCTACAATGAGCAGTTCTTC
CSARDQQSGSYNEQFF
>once|TRBJ1-1|TRBV19|.
TGTGCCAGTAGTCGGGGGGCAAGTACTGAAGCTTTCTTT
CASSRGASTEAFF
>few|TRBJ1-5|TRBV6-1|.
TGTGCCAGCAGTGAGGGGGTCAGGAATCAGCCCCAGCATTTT
CASSEGVRNQPQHF
>.|TRBJ1-5|TRBV6-2/TRBV6-3|TRBD1
TGTGCCAGCGACGACAGGGCTTACAATCAGCCCCAGCATTTT
CASDDRAYNQPQHF
>.|TRBJ2-1|TRBV19|.
TGTGCCAGTAGTGGGAGGGACATTCCCTACAATGAGCAGTTCTTC
CASSGRDIPYNEQFF
>many|TRBJ1-1|TRBV28|TRBD1
TGTGCCAGCACCGCGGAGGGGGCCGGGCGAACTGAAGCTTTCTTT
CASTAEGAGRTEAFF
>few|TRBJ1-1|TRBV10-2|.
TGCGCCAGCACCGGGGGTGGCCCTGAAGCTTTCTTT
CASTGGGPEAFF
>many|TRBJ2-7|TRBV2|TRBD1
TGTGCCATACTGGCCCGGGACAGCTCCTACGAGCAGTACTTC
CAILARDSSYEQYF
>many|TRBJ2-5|TRBV12-3/TRBV12-4|.
TGTGCCAGCAGTTTGGGGGGTTGGTATGAGACCCAGTACTTC
CASSLGGWYETQYF
>.|TRBJ2-7|TRBV9|TRBD2
TGTGCCAGCAGCGTAGTCCCTAGCGGACCCTCGGGATCCTACGAGCAGTACTTC
CASSVVPSGPSGSYEQYF
>many|TRBJ1-2|TRBV28|.
TGTGCCAGCAGTCCCTTAGGGCGGTACAACGGCTACACCTTC
CASSPLGRYNGYTF